One sample yielded the 12 T cell receptor beta chains listed below, sequenced in a study of T cells expressing NK-cell markers. TCRdb re-called the 5' RACE reads; every CDR3 protein appears as one record, without DNA. The listing contains tens of thousands of distinct CDR3 sequences. Specimen: blood T cells: a sorted CD56 or NKG2C T cell subset, CD4+ or CD8+ T cells, or bulk PBMC T cells (not recorded which). All receptors derive from a woman between 18 and 70 years old in good health.

The rearrangement joins TRBV5-1 to TRBJ2-2; the TCRdb call, TRBD2, lacks DNA for checking. There are 18 residues in the CDR3. Germline CDR1 and CDR2: SGHRS and YFSETQ. The CDR3 here is CASSFSGLAGANPGELFF.

The gene calls are TRBV12-3 or TRBV12-4 and TRBJ2-7; the D call of TRBD1 rests on TCRdb alone, since no DNA is present to check it. The CDR3 runs to 14 residues. The CDR3 is CASSRTGSPYEQYF.

The gene calls are TRBV15 and TRBJ1-1. Germline CDR1 LNHNV, CDR2 YYDKDF (reference sequence). The CDR3 sequence is 15 residues long. CDR3 in amino acids: CATSRDGTMNTEAFF.

The chain links TRBV7-9 to TRBJ2-2; TCRdb proposes TRBD1, but this gene call is untestable without DNA. Per the germline V gene, CDR1 is SEHNR and CDR2 is FQNEAQ (reference sequence). The CDR3 spans 16 residues. CDR3 in amino acids: CASSLPGGYNTGELFF.

The rearrangement links TRBV7-9 to TRBJ2-2. Germline V gene sequence: CDR1 SEHNR, CDR2 FQNEAQ (reference sequence). There are 16 residues in the CDR3. CDR3 residues: CASSSTSNLGTGELFF. The full variable domain, rest sourced from reference TRBV7-9 and TRBJ2-2, is DTGVSQNPRHKITKRGQNVTFRCDPISEHNRLYWYRQTLGQGPEFLTYFQNEAQLEKSRLLSDRFSAERPKGSFSTLEIQRTEQGDSAMYLCASSSTSNLGTGELFFGEGSRLTVL.

The chain recombines TRBV2 with TRBJ2-7. Germline CDR1 SNHLY, CDR2 FYNNEI. CDR3 length: 13 amino acids. This chain's CDR3 is CASSVGESYEQYF.

The chain links TRBV5-1 to TRBJ2-2; TCRdb picks TRBD2, but there is no DNA to check that call. CDR1 is SGHRS, CDR2 YFSETQ, per germline. The CDR3 extends over 16 amino acids. CDR3 protein: CASSTTGTSGGGELFF. Combining the CDR3 with reference TRBV5-1 and TRBJ2-2 gives the whole variable domain KAGVTQTPRYLIKTRGQQVTLSCSPISGHRSVSWYQQTPGQGLQFLFEYFSETQRNKGNFPGRFSGRQFSNSRSEMNVSTLELGDSALYLCASSTTGTSGGGELFFGEGSRLTVL.

The chain joins TRBV5-1 to TRBJ1-1; TCRdb names TRBD1, which stays unverified in the absence of DNA. The CDR3 is 15 residues long. Germline loops: CDR1 SGHRS, CDR2 YFSETQ. Here the CDR3 reads CASSLRAQADTEAFF.

V gene TRBV25-1 combines with J gene TRBJ1-5; the D call from TCRdb, TRBD1, cannot be confirmed without DNA. The CDR3 has 18 amino acids. Germline-derived CDR1 and CDR2 are MGHDK and SYGVNS. The CDR3 sequence is CASSEPQTGFDRNQPQHF.

The CDR3 loop reads CASNGANVLTF. The chain carries TRBV12-3 or TRBV12-4 and TRBJ2-6. The length of the CDR3 is 11 residues.

V usage is TRBV2 and J usage is TRBJ2-3; checking the TCRdb D call of TRBD1 is not possible without DNA. The CDR3 contains 15 residues. Germline lookup yields CDR1 SNHLY and CDR2 FYNNEI. The CDR3: CASMPGQTSTDTQYF. The whole variable domain, filled in from reference TRBV2 and TRBJ2-3, reads EPEVTQTPSHQVTQMGQEVILRCVPISNHLYFYWYRQILGQKVEFLVSFYNNEISEKSEIFDDQFSVERPDGSNFTLKIRSTKLEDSAMYFCASMPGQTSTDTQYFGPGTRLTVL.

The chain carries TRBV27 and TRBJ2-7; TCRdb's D call of TRBD2 is untestable without DNA. CDR1 is MNHEY and CDR2 is SMNVEV in the germline V gene (reference sequence). This CDR3 is built from 16 residues. The CDR3 is CASSSGTSGRNDEQYF.